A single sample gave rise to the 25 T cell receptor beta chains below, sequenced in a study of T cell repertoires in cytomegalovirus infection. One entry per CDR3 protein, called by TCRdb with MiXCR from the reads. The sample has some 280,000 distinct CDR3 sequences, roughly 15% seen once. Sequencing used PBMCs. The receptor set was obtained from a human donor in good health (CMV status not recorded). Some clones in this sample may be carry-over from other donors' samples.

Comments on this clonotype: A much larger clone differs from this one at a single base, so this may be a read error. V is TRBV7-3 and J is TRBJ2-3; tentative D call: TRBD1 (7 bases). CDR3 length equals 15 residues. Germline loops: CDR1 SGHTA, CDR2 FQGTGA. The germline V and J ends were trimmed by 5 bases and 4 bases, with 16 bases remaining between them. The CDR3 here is CASSPEGAYADTQYF. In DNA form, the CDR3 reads TGTGCCAGCAGCCCGGAGGGGGCTTACGCAGATACGCAGTATTTT.

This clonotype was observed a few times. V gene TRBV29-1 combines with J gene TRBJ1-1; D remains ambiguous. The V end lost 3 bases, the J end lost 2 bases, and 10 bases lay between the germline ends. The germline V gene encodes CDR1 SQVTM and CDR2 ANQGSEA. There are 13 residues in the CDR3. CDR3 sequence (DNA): TGCAGCGTTGAGAGGCAGCCCAACACTGAAGCTTTCTTT. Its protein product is CSVERQPNTEAFF.

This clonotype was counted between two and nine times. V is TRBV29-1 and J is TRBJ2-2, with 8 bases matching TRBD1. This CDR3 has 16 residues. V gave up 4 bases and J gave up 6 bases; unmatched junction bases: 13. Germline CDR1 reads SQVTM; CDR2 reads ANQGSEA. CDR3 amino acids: CSVARTGSFGAGELFF. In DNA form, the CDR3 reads TGCAGCGTTGCCAGGACAGGGAGTTTCGGTGCCGGGGAGCTGTTTTTT.

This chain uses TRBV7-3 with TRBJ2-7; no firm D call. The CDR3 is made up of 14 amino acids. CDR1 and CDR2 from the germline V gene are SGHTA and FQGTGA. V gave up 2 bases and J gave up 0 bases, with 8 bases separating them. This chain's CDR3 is CASSLEPASYEQYF. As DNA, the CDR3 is TGTGCCAGCAGCTTAGAACCAGCCTCCTACGAGCAGTACTTC.

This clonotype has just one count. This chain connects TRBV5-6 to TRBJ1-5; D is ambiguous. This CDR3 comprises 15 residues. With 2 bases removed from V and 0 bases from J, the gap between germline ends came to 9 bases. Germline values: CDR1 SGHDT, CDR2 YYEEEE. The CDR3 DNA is TGTGCCAGCAGCTTTAGGACGTATAGCAATCAGCCCCAGCATTTT. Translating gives CASSFRTYSNQPQHF.

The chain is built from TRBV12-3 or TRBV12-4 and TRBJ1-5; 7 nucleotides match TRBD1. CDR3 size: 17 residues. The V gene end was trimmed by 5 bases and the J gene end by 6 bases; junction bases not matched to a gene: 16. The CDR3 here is CASSPRRQGGISQPQHF. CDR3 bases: TGTGCCAGCAGTCCCAGAAGACAGGGAGGTATTAGTCAGCCCCAGCATTTT.

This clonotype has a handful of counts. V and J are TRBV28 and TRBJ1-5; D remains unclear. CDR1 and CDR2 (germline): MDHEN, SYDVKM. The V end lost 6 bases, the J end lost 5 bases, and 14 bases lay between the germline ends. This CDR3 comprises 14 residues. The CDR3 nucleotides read TGTGCCAGCAGCCCGTACGTTACCCATCAGCCCCAGCATTTT. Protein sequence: CASSPYVTHQPQHF.

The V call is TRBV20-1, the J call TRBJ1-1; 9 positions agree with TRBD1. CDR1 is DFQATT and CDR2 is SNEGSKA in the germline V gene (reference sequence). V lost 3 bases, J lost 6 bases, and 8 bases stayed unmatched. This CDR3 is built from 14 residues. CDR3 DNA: TGCAGTGCTAGGACCGGGACAGGGTGGTCTGAAGCTTTCTTT. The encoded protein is CSARTGTGWSEAFF.

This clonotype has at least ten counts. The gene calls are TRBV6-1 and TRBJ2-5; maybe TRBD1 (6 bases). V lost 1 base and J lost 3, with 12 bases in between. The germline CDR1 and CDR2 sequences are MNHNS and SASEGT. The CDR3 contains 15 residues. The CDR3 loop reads CASSEVGGQKETQYF. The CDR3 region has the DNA TGTGCCAGCAGTGAAGTTGGGGGACAAAAAGAGACCCAGTACTTC.

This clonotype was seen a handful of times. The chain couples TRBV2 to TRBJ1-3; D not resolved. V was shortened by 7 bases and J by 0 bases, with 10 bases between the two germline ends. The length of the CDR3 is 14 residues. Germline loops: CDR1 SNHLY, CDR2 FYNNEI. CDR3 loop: CASKERPSGNTIYF. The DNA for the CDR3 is TGTGCCAGCAAGGAAAGACCCTCTGGAAACACCATATATTTT.

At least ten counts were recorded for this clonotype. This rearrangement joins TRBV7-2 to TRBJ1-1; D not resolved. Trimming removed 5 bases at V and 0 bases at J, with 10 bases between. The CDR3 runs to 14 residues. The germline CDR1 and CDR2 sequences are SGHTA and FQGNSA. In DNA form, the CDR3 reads TGTGCCAGCAGCCGAACTGGCCTGAACACTGAAGCTTTCTTT. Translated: CASSRTGLNTEAFF.

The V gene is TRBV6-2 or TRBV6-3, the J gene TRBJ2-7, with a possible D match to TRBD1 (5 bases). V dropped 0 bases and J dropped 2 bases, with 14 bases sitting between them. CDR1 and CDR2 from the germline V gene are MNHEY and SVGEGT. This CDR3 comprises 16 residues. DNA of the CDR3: TGTGCCAGCAGTTACTCAGCTTCCCAGGGCCCCTACGAGCAGTACTTC. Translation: CASSYSASQGPYEQYF.

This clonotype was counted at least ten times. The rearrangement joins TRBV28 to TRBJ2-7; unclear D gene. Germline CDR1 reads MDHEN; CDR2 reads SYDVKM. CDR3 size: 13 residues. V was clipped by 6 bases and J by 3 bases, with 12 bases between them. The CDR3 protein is CASRNKKLYEQYF. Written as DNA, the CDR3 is TGTGCCAGCAGGAACAAAAAACTCTACGAGCAGTACTTC.

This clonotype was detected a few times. CDR3 in DNA: TGCAGTGCATCTGGCCCGGGACTAGCGGGGGGGGTATGGTCCTACAATGAGCAGTTCTTC. Amino acids: CSASGPGLAGGVWSYNEQFF. The chain employs TRBV20-1 and TRBJ2-1; 16 bases fit TRBD2. The V gene end was trimmed by 6 bases and the J gene end by 1 base; junction bases not matched to a gene: 15. The germline gives CDR1 DFQATT, CDR2 SNEGSKA (reference sequence). The CDR3 runs to 20 residues.

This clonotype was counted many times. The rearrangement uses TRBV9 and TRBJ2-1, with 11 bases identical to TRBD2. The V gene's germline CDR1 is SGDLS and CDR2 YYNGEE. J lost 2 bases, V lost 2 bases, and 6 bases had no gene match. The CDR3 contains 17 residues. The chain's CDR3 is CASSVGTSGIPYNEQFF. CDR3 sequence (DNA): TGTGCCAGCAGCGTCGGGACTAGCGGTATACCCTACAATGAGCAGTTCTTC.

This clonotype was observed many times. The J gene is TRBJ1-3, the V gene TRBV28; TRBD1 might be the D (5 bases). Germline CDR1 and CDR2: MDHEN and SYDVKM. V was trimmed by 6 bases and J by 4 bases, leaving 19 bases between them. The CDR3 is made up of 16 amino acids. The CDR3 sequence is CASSLAAGAPGNTIYF. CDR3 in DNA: TGTGCCAGCAGCCTAGCGGCTGGGGCCCCGGGAAACACCATATATTTT.

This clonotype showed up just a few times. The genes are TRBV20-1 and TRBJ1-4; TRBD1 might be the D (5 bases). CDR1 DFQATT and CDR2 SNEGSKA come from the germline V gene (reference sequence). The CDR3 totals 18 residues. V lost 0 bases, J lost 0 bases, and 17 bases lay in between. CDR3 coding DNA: TGCAGTGCTAGAGAGGGGGGACGGAGGATGGCAACTAATGAAAAACTGTTTTTT. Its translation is CSAREGGRRMATNEKLFF.

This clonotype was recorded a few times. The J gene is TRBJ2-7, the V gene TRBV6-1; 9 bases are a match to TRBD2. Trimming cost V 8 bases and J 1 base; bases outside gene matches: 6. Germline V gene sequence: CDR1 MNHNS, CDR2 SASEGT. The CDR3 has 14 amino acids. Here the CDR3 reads CASWVRGGSYEQYF. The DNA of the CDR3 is TGTGCCAGCTGGGTGCGGGGGGGATCCTACGAGCAGTACTTC.

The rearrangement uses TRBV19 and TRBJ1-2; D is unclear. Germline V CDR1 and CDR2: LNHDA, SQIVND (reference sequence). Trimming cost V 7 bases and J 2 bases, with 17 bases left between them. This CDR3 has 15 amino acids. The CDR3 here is CASTQDPSVNYGYTF. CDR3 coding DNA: TGTGCCAGTACCCAGGACCCATCCGTCAACTATGGCTACACCTTC.

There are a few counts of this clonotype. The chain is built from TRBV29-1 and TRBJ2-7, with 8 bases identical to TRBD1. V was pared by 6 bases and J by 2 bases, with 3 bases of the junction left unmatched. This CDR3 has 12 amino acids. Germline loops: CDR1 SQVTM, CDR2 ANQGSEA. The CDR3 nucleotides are TGCAGCGTGGGGACAGGCACCTACGAGCAGTACTTC. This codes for CSVGTGTYEQYF.

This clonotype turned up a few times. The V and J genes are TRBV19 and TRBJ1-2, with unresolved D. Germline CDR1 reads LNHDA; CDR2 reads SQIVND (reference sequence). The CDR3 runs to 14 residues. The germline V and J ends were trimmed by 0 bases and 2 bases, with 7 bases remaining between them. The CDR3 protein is CASSIEPGNYGYTF. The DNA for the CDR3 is TGTGCCAGTAGTATAGAACCGGGCAACTATGGCTACACCTTC.

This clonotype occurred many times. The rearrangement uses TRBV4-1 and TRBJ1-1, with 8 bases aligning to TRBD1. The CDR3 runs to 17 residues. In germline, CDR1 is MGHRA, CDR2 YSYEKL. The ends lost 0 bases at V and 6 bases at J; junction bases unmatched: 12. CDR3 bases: TGCGCCAGCAGCCAAGATCCGGGGGGATCACAGGGGGCTGAAGCTTTCTTT. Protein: CASSQDPGGSQGAEAFF.

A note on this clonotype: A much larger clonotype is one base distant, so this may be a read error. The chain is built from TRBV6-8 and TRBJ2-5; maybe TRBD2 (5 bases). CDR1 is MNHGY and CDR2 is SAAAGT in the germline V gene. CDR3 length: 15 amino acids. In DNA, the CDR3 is TGTGCCCGCAGTTATGAGGGATTCGGCCAAGAGACCCAGTACTTC. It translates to CARSYEGFGQETQYF.

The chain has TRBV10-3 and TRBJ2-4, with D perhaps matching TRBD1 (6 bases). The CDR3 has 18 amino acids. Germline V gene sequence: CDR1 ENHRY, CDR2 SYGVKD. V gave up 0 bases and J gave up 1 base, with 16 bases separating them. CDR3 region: CAISESYSGGSAKNIQYF. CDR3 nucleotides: TGTGCCATCAGTGAGTCCTACAGTGGGGGCTCGGCCAAAAACATTCAGTACTTC.

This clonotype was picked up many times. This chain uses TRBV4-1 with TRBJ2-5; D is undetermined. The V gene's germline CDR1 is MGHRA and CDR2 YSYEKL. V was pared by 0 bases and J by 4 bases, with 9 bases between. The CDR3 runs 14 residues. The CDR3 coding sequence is TGCGCCAGCAGCCAAGATTACCTTTTAGAGACCCAGTACTTC. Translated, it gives CASSQDYLLETQYF.